These 2 T cell receptor beta chains were all obtained from the same sample, sequenced in a study of blood T cell repertoires in COVID-19. Measured with immunoSEQ multiplex PCR; TCRdb has only the in-frame clones, and not every one. The sample lists 380,000 or so clones, about 90% occurring once. The sample taken for sequencing was PBMCs or T cells enriched from blood (not recorded which). Source of these receptors: a man aged 30 to 45 who had recovered from COVID-19.

The table lists this clone with a count of one. The genes are TRBV4-1 and TRBJ2-7, with TRBD2 matching 7 bases. Per the germline V gene, CDR1 is MGHRA and CDR2 is YSYEKL. This CDR3 comprises 16 residues. V lost 0 bases, J lost 3 bases, and 8 bases stayed unmatched. The CDR3 sequence: CASSQDLAGVGYEQYF. For the CDR3, the DNA is TGCGCCAGCAGCCAAGATCTTGCGGGGGTGGGCTACGAGCAGTACTTC.

The chain combines TRBV19 with TRBJ1-3; 7 bases match TRBD1. J was trimmed by 0 bases and V by 10 bases; bases with no gene match: 9. CDR1 is LNHDA, CDR2 SQIVND, per germline (reference sequence). This CDR3 contains 15 residues. The CDR3 loop reads CATTRTGASGNTIYF. The CDR3 bases are TGTGCCACCACAAGGACAGGCGCCTCTGGAAACACCATATATTTT.